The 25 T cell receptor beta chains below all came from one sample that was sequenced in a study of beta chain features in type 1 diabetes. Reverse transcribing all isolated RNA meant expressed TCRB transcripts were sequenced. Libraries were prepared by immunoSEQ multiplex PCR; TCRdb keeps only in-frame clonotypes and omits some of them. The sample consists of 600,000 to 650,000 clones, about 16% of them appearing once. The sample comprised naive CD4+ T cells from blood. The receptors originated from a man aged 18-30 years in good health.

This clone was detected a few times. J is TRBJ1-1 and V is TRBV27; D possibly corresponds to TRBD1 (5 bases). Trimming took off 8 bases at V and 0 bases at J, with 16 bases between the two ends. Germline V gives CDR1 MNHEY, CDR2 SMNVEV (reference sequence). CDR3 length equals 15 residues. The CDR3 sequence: CASPRQPSMNTEAFF. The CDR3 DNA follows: TGTGCCAGCCCTCGACAGCCCTCCATGAACACTGAAGCTTTCTTT.

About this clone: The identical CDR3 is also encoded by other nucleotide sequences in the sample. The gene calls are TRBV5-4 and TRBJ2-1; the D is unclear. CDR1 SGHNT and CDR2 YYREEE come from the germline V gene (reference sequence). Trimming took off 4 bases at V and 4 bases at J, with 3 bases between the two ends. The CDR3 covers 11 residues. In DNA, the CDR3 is TGTGCCAGCAGCCTATACAATGAGCAGTTCTTC. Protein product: CASSLYNEQFF.

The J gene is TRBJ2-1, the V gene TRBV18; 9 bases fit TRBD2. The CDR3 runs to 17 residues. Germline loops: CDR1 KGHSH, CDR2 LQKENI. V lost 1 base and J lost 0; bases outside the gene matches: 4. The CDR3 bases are TGTGCCAGCTCACCACTAGGTAGCGGGAGCTCCTACAATGAGCAGTTCTTC. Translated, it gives CASSPLGSGSSYNEQFF.

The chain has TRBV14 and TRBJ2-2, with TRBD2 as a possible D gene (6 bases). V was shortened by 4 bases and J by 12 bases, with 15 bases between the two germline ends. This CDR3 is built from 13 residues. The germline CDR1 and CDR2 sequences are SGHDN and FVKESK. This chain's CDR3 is CASSRLGREKLFF. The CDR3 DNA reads TGTGCCAGCAGCCGACTGGGGCGGGAAAAGCTGTTTTTT.

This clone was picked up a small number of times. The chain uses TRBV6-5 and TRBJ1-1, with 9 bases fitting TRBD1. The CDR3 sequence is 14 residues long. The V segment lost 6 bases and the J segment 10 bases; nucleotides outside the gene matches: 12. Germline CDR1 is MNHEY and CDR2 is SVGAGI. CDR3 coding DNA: TGTGCCAGCAGCCCTACGGGACAGGGTCAAGGAGCTTTCTTT. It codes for CASSPTGQGQGAFF.

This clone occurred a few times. In DNA form, the CDR3 reads TGCGCCAGCAGCCAACCCCGACAGGGCAGTCAGGGCGAGCAGTACTTC. Translated: CASSQPRQGSQGEQYF. V usage is TRBV4-1 and J usage is TRBJ2-7; 7 positions agree with TRBD1. The V segment lost 2 bases and the J segment 6 bases; nucleotides outside the gene matches: 13. This CDR3 is 16 amino acids long. Germline loops: CDR1 MGHRA, CDR2 YSYEKL.

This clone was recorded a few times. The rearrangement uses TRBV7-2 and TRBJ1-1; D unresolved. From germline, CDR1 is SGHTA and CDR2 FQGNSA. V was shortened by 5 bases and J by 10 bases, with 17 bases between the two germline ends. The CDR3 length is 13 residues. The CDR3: CASSPGSVSGAFF. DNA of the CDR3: TGTGCCAGCAGCCCCGGCAGCGTCTCGGGAGCTTTCTTT.

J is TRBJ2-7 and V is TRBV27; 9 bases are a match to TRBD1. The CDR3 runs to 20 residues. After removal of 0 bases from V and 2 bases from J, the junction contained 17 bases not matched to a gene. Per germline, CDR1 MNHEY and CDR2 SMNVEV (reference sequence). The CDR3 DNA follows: TGTGCCAGCAGTTTATCGCCATACGGGGACAGGGTGACCCCCACCTACGAGCAGTACTTC. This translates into CASSLSPYGDRVTPTYEQYF.

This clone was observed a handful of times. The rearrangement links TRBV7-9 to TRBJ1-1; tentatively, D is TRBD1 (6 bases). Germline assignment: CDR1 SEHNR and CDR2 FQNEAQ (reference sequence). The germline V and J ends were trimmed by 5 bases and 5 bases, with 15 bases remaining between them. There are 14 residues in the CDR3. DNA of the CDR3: TGTGCCAGCAGCCTCCGGACAGATGAAACTGAAGCTTTCTTT. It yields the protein CASSLRTDETEAFF.

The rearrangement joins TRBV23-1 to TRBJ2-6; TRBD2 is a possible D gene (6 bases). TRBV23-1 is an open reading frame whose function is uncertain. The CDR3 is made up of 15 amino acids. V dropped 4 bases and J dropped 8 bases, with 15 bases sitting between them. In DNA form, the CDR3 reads TGCGCCAGCAGTCGCCGGGACTCCGGGACCAACGTCCTGACTTTC. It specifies CASSRRDSGTNVLTF.

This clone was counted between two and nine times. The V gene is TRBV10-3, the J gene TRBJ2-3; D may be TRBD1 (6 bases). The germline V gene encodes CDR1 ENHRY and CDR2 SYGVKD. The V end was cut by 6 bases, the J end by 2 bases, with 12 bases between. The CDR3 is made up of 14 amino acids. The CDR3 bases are TGTGCCATCAGGATACAGGGAACCACAGATACGCAGTATTTT. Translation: CAIRIQGTTDTQYF.

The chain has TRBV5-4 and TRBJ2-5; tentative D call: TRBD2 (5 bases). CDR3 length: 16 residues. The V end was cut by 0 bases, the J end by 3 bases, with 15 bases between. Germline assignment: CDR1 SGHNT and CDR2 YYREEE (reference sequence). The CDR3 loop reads CASSLARIGGEETQYF. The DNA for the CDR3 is TGTGCCAGCAGCTTGGCCCGAATTGGAGGAGAAGAGACCCAGTACTTC.

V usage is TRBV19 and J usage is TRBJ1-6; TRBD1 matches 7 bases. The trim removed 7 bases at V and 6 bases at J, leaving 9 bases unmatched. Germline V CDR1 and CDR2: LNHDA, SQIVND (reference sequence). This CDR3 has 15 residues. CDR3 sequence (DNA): TGTGCCAGTAACGGACAGGAGACCCCTAATTCACCCCTCCACTTT. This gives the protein CASNGQETPNSPLHF.

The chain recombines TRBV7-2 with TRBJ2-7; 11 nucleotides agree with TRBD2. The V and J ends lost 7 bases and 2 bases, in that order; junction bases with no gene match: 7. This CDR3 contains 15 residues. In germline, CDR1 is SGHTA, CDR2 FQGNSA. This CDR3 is CASIRGLAGAYEQYF. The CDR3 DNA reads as TGTGCCAGCATTCGAGGACTAGCGGGTGCCTACGAGCAGTACTTC.

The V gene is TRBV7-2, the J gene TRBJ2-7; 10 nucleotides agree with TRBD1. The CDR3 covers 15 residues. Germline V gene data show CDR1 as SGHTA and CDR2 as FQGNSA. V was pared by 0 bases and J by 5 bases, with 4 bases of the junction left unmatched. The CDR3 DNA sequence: TGTGCCAGCAGCTTAGCGGGACAGGGGAGAAACGAGCAGTACTTC. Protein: CASSLAGQGRNEQYF.

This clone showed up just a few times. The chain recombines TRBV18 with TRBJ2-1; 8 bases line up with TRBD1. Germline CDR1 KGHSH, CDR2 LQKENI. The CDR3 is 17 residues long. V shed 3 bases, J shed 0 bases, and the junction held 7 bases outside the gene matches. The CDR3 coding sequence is TGTGCCAGCTCACCCCAAGTCACAGGGGGCTCCTACAATGAGCAGTTCTTC. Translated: CASSPQVTGGSYNEQFF.

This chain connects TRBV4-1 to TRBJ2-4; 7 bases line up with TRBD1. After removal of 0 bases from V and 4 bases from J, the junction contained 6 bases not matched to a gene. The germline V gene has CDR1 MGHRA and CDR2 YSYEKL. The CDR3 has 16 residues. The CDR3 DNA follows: TGCGCCAGCAGCCAAGAAAGAGGGGGCGGGAAAAACATTCAGTACTTC. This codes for CASSQERGGGKNIQYF.

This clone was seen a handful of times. Written as DNA, the CDR3 is TGCAGCGTTGAGGGGACTAGCGGGAGGGCCTCGGCCATCGGGGAGCTGTTTTTT. This sequence encodes CSVEGTSGRASAIGELFF. The chain links TRBV29-1 to TRBJ2-2; TRBD2 aligns across 16 bases. This CDR3 has 18 amino acids. In germline, CDR1 is SQVTM, CDR2 ANQGSEA. The junction had 11 bases not matched to a gene; V was cut back by 3 bases and J by 7 bases.

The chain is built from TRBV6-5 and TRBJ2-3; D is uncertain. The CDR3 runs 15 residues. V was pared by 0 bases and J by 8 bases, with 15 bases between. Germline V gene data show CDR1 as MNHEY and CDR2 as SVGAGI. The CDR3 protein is CASSYSRYLEATQYF. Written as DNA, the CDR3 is TGTGCCAGCAGTTACTCGAGGTATTTGGAAGCTACGCAGTATTTT.

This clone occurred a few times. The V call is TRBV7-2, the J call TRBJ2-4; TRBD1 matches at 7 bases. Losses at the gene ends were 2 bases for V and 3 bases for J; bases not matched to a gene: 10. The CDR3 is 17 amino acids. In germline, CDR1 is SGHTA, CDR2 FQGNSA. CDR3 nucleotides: TGTGCCAGCAGCTTATATGGCTCGGGACAGCTCAAAAACATTCAGTACTTC. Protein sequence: CASSLYGSGQLKNIQYF.

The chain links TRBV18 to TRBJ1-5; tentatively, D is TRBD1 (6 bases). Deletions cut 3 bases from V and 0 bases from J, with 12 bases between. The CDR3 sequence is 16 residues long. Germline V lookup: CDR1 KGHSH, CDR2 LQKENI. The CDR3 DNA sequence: TGTGCCAGCTCACCCTCGACAGGACGTAGCAATCAGCCCCAGCATTTT. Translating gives CASSPSTGRSNQPQHF.

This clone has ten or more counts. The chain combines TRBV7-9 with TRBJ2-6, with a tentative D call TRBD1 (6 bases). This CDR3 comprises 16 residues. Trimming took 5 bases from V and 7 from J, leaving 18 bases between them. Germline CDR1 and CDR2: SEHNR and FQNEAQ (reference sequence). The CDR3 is CASSRTGQFGANVLTF. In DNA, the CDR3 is TGTGCCAGCAGCCGTACGGGACAATTCGGTGCCAACGTCCTGACTTTC.

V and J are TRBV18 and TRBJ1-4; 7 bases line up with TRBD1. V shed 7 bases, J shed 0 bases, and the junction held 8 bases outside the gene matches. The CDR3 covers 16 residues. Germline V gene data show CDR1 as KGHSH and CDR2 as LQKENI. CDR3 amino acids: CASCIGQEATNEKLFF. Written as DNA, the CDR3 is TGTGCCAGCTGTATCGGACAGGAAGCAACTAATGAAAAACTGTTTTTT.

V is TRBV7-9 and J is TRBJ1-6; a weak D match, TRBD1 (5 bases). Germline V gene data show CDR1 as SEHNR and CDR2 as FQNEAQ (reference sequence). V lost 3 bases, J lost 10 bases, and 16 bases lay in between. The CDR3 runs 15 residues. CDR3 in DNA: TGTGCCAGCAGCTTGGACTCAGGGTTAGGGTCACCCCTCCACTTT. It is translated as CASSLDSGLGSPLHF.

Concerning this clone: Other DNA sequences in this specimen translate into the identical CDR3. CDR3 sequence reads: CAISGKDTQYF. The CDR3 DNA is TGTGCCATCAGTGGGAAAGATACGCAGTATTTT. The chain combines TRBV10-3 with TRBJ2-3; D remains ambiguous. V was cut by 4 bases and J by 5 bases, with 4 bases left in between. Germline lookup yields CDR1 ENHRY and CDR2 SYGVKD. This CDR3 contains 11 residues.